This is a list of T cell receptor beta chains from one sample in a study of human T cells and chemical hapten exposure. TCRdb re-called the RACE reads with MiXCR, one entry per CDR3 protein. This repertoire shows 55,000 to 85,000 distinct CDR3 sequences, approximately 9.4% found once; its top ten account for about 3.1%. The sequencing used whole blood, collected in connection with sensitization to the hapten diphenylcyclopropenone (DPC). The source of these receptors is a middle-aged woman with alopecia areata. Some clones in this sample may be carry-over from other donors' samples. CDR3s include the opening cysteine and the closing phenylalanine or tryptophan. Fields, in order: D gene, clone size, V gene, J gene, CDR3 DNA, CDR3 protein. The D gene is left open where the match is weak. A clone size is listed for some rows: how often the clone was seen (once, few, many), or a class if it is expanded.

-,many,TRBV3-1,TRBJ2-7,TGTGCTAGCAGCCAAGACAGGCTCTCGTACGAGCAGTACTTC,CASSQDRLSYEQYF
-,many,TRBV7-6,TRBJ2-7,TGTGCCAGCAGCTTAGCGGGGGACGCCTACGAGCAGTACTTC,CASSLAGDAYEQYF
TRBD2,-,TRBV7-2,TRBJ2-4,TGTGCCAGCAGCGCGGAGACTAGCGGGGGGCCTGCCAAAAACATTCAGTACTTC,CASSAETSGGPAKNIQYF
-,few,TRBV10-3,TRBJ2-7,TGTGCCATCGGACAGTCCGGCTACGAGCAGTACTTC,CAIGQSGYEQYF
-,-,TRBV3-1,TRBJ2-5,TGTGCCAGCAGCCAAGGGACCCGAGCGAGGACCCAGTACTTC,CASSQGTRARTQYF
-,-,TRBV19,TRBJ2-5,TGTGCCAGTAGCACCGCCCTCTCAGCGGTTAAAGAGACCCAGTACTTC,CASSTALSAVKETQYF
-,many,TRBV6-6,TRBJ1-1,TGTGCCAGCATCGTCAGGGGCACTGAAGCTTTCTTT,CASIVRGTEAFF
-,-,TRBV14,TRBJ1-1,TGTGCCAGCAGCCCCGAGTCCCGGTTGAACACTGAAGCTTTCTTT,CASSPESRLNTEAFF
TRBD2,-,TRBV11-1,TRBJ2-1,TGTGCCAGCATTGATAGCGGGGGGGCCGACAATGAGCAGTTCTTC,CASIDSGGADNEQFF
TRBD2,-,TRBV11-2,TRBJ2-3,TGTGCCAGCAGCATCCGCTTGACTAGCGGGGTTTCAGATACGCAGTATTTT,CASSIRLTSGVSDTQYF
-,-,TRBV30,TRBJ1-2,TGTGCCTATCGCGGGTATGGCTACACCTTC,CAYRGYGYTF
-,-,TRBV7-9,TRBJ2-3,TGTGCCAGCAGCTTAGAAGACAGGGAGGCAGATACGCAGTATTTT,CASSLEDREADTQYF
-,-,TRBV3-1,TRBJ2-5,TGTGCCAGCAGCCAAGATGTCGACCAAGAGACCCAGTACTTC,CASSQDVDQETQYF
-,-,TRBV6-1,TRBJ2-7,TGTGCCAGCAGTAAATTGCAGGGGGGCTACGAGCAGTACTTC,CASSKLQGGYEQYF
-,many,TRBV28,TRBJ1-2,TGTGCCAGCAGGCAGTATGGCTACACCTTC,CASRQYGYTF
-,many,TRBV7-2,TRBJ2-7,TGTGCCAGCAGCACCCGGACAATACCGTACGAGCAGTACTTC,CASSTRTIPYEQYF
-,many,TRBV5-1,TRBJ1-1,TGCGCCAGCAGCTTGGGTCAGGGGACCATGAACACTGAAGCTTTCTTT,CASSLGQGTMNTEAFF
-,-,TRBV29-1,TRBJ2-7,TGCAGCGTCGCCGGGAACCCCTACGAGCAGTACTTC,CSVAGNPYEQYF
-,many,TRBV2,TRBJ2-7,TGTGCCCTGCAATACCTAGGGAACGAGCAGTACTTC,CALQYLGNEQYF
-,many,TRBV9,TRBJ2-7,TGTGCCAGCAGCGTAGGGGGGGATACTAGGGCCTACGAGCAGTACTTC,CASSVGGDTRAYEQYF
TRBD2,-,TRBV10-3,TRBJ2-3,TGTGCCATCAGTGGACGAAGCGGGGGCCTCACAGATACGCAGTATTTT,CAISGRSGGLTDTQYF
-,few,TRBV23-1,TRBJ2-3,TGCGCCAGCAGTCAATCCTCCCGGGGAGAAGATACGCAGTATTTT,CASSQSSRGEDTQYF
-,-,TRBV5-1,TRBJ2-3,TGCGCCAGCCGGAGGGACGGTGGCACAGATACGCAGTATTTT,CASRRDGGTDTQYF
-,many,TRBV6-5,TRBJ1-6,TGTGCCAGCAGTCTGATTCGGTCTAGGCTTAATTCACCCCTCCACTTT,CASSLIRSRLNSPLHF
-,many,TRBV7-2,TRBJ2-7,TGTGCCAGCAGCTCGAGTCACGAGCAGTACTTC,CASSSSHEQYF
-,few,TRBV15,TRBJ2-5,TGTGCCACCAGCAGAGCCGGGGCAGGGAAAGAGACCCAGTACTTC,CATSRAGAGKETQYF
TRBD2,many,TRBV4-1,TRBJ2-2,TGCGCCAGCAGCCAAGAATTGTCACTAGCGTCCGCGAACACCGGGGAGCTGTTTTTT,CASSQELSLASANTGELFF
TRBD1,many,TRBV11-2,TRBJ1-2,TGTGCCAGCAGCTTAGGGACCGAGACAGGGGTCTATGGCTACACCTTC,CASSLGTETGVYGYTF
TRBD1,many,TRBV11-2,TRBJ2-1,TGTGCCAGCAGCTGGGGGCAGACAGGGGGCAGTGAGCAGTTCTTC,CASSWGQTGGSEQFF
-,many,TRBV18,TRBJ2-5,TGTGCCAGCTCACCACCCAGGGGTAGTAGGAAGACCCAGTACTTC,CASSPPRGSRKTQYF
TRBD1,-,TRBV28,TRBJ2-7,TGTGCCAGCACTCCTGACAGGGGTTACTACGAGCAGTACTTC,CASTPDRGYYEQYF
-,few,TRBV7-8,TRBJ2-3,TGTGCCAGCAGCTCCCCAGGGACGAGTACGCAGTATTTT,CASSSPGTSTQYF
-,few,TRBV6-2/TRBV6-3,TRBJ1-1,TGTGCCAGCAGTTACCCAGCCAGGGGACCGTTCAACACTGAAGCTTTCTTT,CASSYPARGPFNTEAFF
-,many,TRBV6-5,TRBJ1-1,TGTGCCAGCAGTTATGTGAGGGGAAGGTCCACTGAAGCTTTCTTT,CASSYVRGRSTEAFF
-,many,TRBV29-1,TRBJ2-5,TGCAGCGTTGAGGGCAGGGGTGAAGAGACCCAGTACTTC,CSVEGRGEETQYF
-,-,TRBV11-2,TRBJ1-1,TGTGCCAGCAGCTTAGAGGGTCCTGAAGCTTTCTTT,CASSLEGPEAFF
TRBD1,many,TRBV4-3,TRBJ1-1,TGCGCCAGCAGCCGCCACCGGACAGGGGGTAACACTGAAGCTTTCTTT,CASSRHRTGGNTEAFF
-,few,TRBV5-6,TRBJ2-3,TGTGCCAGCAGCTTCGTGGCAGATACGCAGTATTTT,CASSFVADTQYF
TRBD1,many,TRBV20-1,TRBJ1-5,TGCAGTGCTGGGGACAGGGTCAATCAGCCCCAGCATTTT,CSAGDRVNQPQHF
TRBD2,-,TRBV19,TRBJ2-1,TGTGCCAGTTCAGCGGGGGGGTACTACAATGAGCAGTTCTTC,CASSAGGYYNEQFF
-,many,TRBV18,TRBJ1-2,TGTGCCAGCTCTCCCGGCACAACACAGTTTTATGGCTACACCTTC,CASSPGTTQFYGYTF
TRBD1,few,TRBV20-1,TRBJ1-1,TGCAGTGCTAGTTTACAGGGGGGGGGCACTGAAGCTTTCTTT,CSASLQGGGTEAFF
-,many,TRBV6-2/TRBV6-3,TRBJ1-5,TGTGCCAGCAGTCCCGGGCGAGAAAGGGGGTTCTATCAGCCCCAGCATTTT,CASSPGRERGFYQPQHF
TRBD1,many,TRBV7-2,TRBJ2-6,TGTGCCAGCCGTAAAATAAGACAGGGGCAATCTGGGGCCAACGTCCTGACTTTC,CASRKIRQGQSGANVLTF
-,-,TRBV20-1,TRBJ2-7,TGCAGTGCTAGAGTGACAGGTCACTACGAGCAGTACTTC,CSARVTGHYEQYF
TRBD2,many,TRBV27,TRBJ2-5,TGTGCCAGCAGTTCGTGGACTAGCGGGGGACAAGAGACCCAGTACTTC,CASSSWTSGGQETQYF
-,many,TRBV7-9,TRBJ2-2,TGTGCCAGCAGCTTATATGGGGGGCCGGCCGGGGAGCTGTTTTTT,CASSLYGGPAGELFF
-,many,TRBV7-6,TRBJ2-5,TGTGCCAGCAGCTTAGCGGCAGGTGAAGAGACCCAGTACTTC,CASSLAAGEETQYF
TRBD1,many,TRBV12-3/TRBV12-4,TRBJ2-2,TGTGCCAGCAGACGGGACAGCCAAACCGGGGAGCTGTTTTTT,CASRRDSQTGELFF
-,many,TRBV11-2,TRBJ1-2,TGTGCCAGCAGCTTAGATCTCGAGACGGAGAACTATGGCTACACCTTC,CASSLDLETENYGYTF
-,few,TRBV10-2,TRBJ2-1,TGCGCCAGCAGTGATTTACAGGGTTCAAATGAGCAGTTCTTC,CASSDLQGSNEQFF
-,many,TRBV5-1,TRBJ1-1,TGCGCCAGCAGCTCTCGACAGAATTCCGTTACTGAAGCTTTCTTT,CASSSRQNSVTEAFF
TRBD1,many,TRBV20-1,TRBJ1-2,TGCAGTGCTAAGGGGGCGGTAGCCTATGGCTACACCTTC,CSAKGAVAYGYTF
-,-,TRBV4-1,TRBJ2-7,TGCGCCAGCAGCCCGACAGTCTCCTACGAGCAGCACTTC,CASSPTVSYEQHF
-,-,TRBV12-3/TRBV12-4,TRBJ1-4,TGTGCCAGCAGTCCGGGACGGCAGACTGAAAAACTGTTTTTT,CASSPGRQTEKLFF
-,many,TRBV7-2,TRBJ1-1,TGTGCCAGCAGCTTAGGGGCGAGGAGGGACACTGAAGCTTTCTTT,CASSLGARRDTEAFF
-,-,TRBV4-3,TRBJ2-1,TGCGCCAGCAGCCGGGCGGGGCTTGACAATGAGCAGTTCTTC,CASSRAGLDNEQFF
-,many,TRBV7-9,TRBJ2-7,TGTGCCAGCAGCTTAGGTTATGGGGGTGCCTACGAGCAGTACTTC,CASSLGYGGAYEQYF
-,-,TRBV3-2,TRBJ2-7,TGTGCCAGCAGCCAAGAAACCGCTAGCGTCGCCTACGAGCAGTACTTC,CASSQETASVAYEQYF